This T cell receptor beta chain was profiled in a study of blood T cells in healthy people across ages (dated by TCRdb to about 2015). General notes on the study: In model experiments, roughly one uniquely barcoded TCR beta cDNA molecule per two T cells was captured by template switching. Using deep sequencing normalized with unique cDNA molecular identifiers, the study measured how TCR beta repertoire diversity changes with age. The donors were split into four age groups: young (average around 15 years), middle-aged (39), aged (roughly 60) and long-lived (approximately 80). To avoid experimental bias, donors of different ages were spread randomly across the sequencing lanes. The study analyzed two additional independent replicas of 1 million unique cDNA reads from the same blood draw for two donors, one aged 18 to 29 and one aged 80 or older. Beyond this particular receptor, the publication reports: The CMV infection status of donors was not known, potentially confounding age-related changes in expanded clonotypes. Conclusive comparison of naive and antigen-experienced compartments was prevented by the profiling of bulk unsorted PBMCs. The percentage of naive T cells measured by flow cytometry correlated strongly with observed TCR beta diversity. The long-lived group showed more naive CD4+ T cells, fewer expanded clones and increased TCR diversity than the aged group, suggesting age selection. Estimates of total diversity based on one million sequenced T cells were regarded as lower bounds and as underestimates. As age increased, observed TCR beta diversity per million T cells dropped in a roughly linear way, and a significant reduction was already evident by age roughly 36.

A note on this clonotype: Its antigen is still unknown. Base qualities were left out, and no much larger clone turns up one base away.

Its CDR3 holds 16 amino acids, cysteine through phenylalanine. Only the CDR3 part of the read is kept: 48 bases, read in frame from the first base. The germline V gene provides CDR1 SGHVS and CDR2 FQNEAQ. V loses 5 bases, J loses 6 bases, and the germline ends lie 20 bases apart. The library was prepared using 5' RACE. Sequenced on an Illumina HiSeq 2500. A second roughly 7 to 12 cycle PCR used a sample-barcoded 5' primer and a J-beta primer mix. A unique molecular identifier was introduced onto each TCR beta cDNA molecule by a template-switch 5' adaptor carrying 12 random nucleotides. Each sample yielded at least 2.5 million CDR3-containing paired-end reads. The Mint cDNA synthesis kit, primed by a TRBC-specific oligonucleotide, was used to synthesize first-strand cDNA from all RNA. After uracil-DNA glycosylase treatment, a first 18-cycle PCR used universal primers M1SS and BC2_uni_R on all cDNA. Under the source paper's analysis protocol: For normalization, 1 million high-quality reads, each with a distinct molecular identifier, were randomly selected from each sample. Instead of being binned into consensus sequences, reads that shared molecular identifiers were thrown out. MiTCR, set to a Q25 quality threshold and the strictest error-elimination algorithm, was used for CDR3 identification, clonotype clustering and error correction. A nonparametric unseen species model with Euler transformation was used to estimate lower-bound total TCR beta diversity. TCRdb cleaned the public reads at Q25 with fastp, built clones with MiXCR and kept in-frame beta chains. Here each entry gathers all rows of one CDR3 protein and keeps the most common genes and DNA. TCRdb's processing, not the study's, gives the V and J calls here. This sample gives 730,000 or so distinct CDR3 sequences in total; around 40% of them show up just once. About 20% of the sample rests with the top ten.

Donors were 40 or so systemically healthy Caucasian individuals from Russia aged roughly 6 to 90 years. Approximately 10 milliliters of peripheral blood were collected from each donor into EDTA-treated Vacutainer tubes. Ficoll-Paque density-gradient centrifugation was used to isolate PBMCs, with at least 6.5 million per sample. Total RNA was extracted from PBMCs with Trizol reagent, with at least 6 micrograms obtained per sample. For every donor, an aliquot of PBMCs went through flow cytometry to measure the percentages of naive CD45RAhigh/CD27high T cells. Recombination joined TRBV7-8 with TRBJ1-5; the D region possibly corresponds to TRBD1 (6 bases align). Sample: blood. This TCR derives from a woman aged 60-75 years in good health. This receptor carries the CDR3 CASSQRETGEGQPQHF. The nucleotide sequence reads TGTGCCAGCAGCCAACGGGAGACAGGAGAAGGTCAGCCCCAGCATTTT.